Below, 23 T cell receptor beta chains from the same sample are listed, as sequenced in a study of molecular identifiers for immune sequencing clone quantification. MiXCR was run by TCRdb on the PCR reads, yielding one entry per CDR3 protein. The data hold about 640,000 distinct CDR3 sequences, with around 20% observed a single time. The source material was naive CD8+ T cells from blood, with Jurkat cell RNA spiked in. The subset was: FACS-sorted CD8+CD4-CCR7+CD45RA+ naive T cells. These receptors originate from a human donor in good health. Some libraries in this study had Jurkat cell RNA spiked in.

This clonotype has ten or more counts. This chain connects TRBV20-1 to TRBJ2-2; 9 bases map to TRBD1. The CDR3 is 14 residues long. Trimming at V came to 2 bases and at J to 6 bases, leaving 4 bases not matched to a gene. Germline CDR1 and CDR2: DFQATT and SNEGSKA (reference sequence). Here the CDR3 reads CSARRDRVAGELFF. The DNA for the CDR3 is TGCAGTGCTAGAAGGGACAGGGTTGCCGGGGAGCTGTTTTTT.

This clonotype was counted ten times or more. The gene calls are TRBV6-2 or TRBV6-3 and TRBJ2-7, with D possibly being TRBD2 (7 bases). V was cut by 0 bases and J by 5 bases, with 11 bases left in between. The CDR3 has 14 residues. Germline CDR1 and CDR2: MNHEY and SVGEGT. CDR3 region: CASSYSEGGHEQYF. CDR3 nucleotide sequence: TGTGCCAGCAGTTACTCCGAGGGGGGGCACGAGCAGTACTTC.

This clonotype was found many times. This chain connects TRBV9 to TRBJ2-7; 8 nucleotides align to TRBD1. Germline trimming cut 0 bases from V and 4 bases from J; bases unmatched to any gene: 6. Looked up from germline, CDR1 is SGDLS and CDR2 is YYNGEE. There are 15 residues in the CDR3. In DNA form, the CDR3 reads TGTGCCAGCAGCGTAGGCTCTACAGGGGGATACGAGCAGTACTTC. It is translated as CASSVGSTGGYEQYF. The full variable domain, rest sourced from reference TRBV9 and TRBJ2-7, is DSGVTQTPKHLITATGQRVTLRCSPRSGDLSVYWYQQSLDQGLQFLIQYYNGEERAKGNILERFSAQQFPDLHSELNLSSLELGDSALYFCASSVGSTGGYEQYFGPGTRLTVT.

As to this clonotype: This clone may be a read error of a much larger clone one base away. The rearrangement uses TRBV7-9 and TRBJ2-5, with TRBD2 as a possible D gene (6 bases). Per germline, CDR1 SEHNR and CDR2 FQNEAQ (reference sequence). The length of the CDR3 is 15 residues. The CDR3 region has the DNA TGTGCCGGCAGCTTCCTAGCGCCCAGCCCTCAGACCCAGTACTTC. It yields the protein CAGSFLAPSPQTQYF.

This clonotype came up many times. The chain recombines TRBV6-6 with TRBJ2-7; possibly TRBD2 for D (6 bases). The CDR3 has 13 amino acids. V was trimmed by 1 base and J by 12 bases, leaving 16 bases between them. CDR1 and CDR2 from the germline V gene are MNHNY and SVGAGI (reference sequence). The CDR3 protein is CASSYLGSEGGYF. The DNA for the CDR3 is TGTGCCAGCAGTTACTTGGGTTCGGAGGGAGGGTACTTC.

The chain links TRBV20-1 to TRBJ1-2, with 7 bases that match TRBD1. Germline CDR1 DFQATT, CDR2 SNEGSKA (reference sequence). With 0 bases clipped from V and 3 bases from J, the junction kept 4 bases outside the gene matches. This CDR3 region has 14 residues. CDR3 DNA sequence: TGCAGTGCTAGAGATCCCGACAGGGACTATGGCTACACCTTC. It translates to CSARDPDRDYGYTF.

This clonotype showed up many times. This sequence joins TRBV20-1 and TRBJ2-3, with 8 bases lining up with TRBD2. The CDR3 extends over 13 amino acids. The germline CDR1 and CDR2 sequences are DFQATT and SNEGSKA (reference sequence). Trimming took 5 bases from V and 3 from J; bases not matched to a gene: 4. DNA for the CDR3: TGCAGTGCTCCCGGGACTAGAACAGATACGCAGTATTTT. This encodes CSAPGTRTDTQYF.

This clonotype was detected many times. The chain combines TRBV6-5 with TRBJ2-2; D may match TRBD1 or TRBD2 (6 bases each). The CDR3 covers 16 residues. Germline-derived CDR1 and CDR2 are MNHEY and SVGAGI. V lost 3 bases and J 4 bases, leaving 15 bases between the germline ends. The CDR3 nucleotides are TGTGCCAGCAGTTATTTGGGGGGCGGCGGCACCGGGGAGCTGTTTTTT. It specifies CASSYLGGGGTGELFF.

There are many counts of this clonotype. The chain employs TRBV5-6 and TRBJ2-5; D not certain. The CDR3 is 13 amino acids. CDR1 is SGHDT, CDR2 YYEEEE, per germline. Trimming cost V 1 base and J 3 bases, with 7 bases left between them. CDR3 DNA: TGTGCCAGCAGCTTGCTATCCGAAGAGACCCAGTACTTC. Residues: CASSLLSEETQYF. Based on the CDR3 plus reference TRBV5-6 and TRBJ2-5, the full variable domain is DAGVTQSPTHLIKTRGQQVTLRCSPKSGHDTVSWYQQALGQGPQFIFQYYEEEERQRGNFPDRFSGHQFPNYSSELNVNALLLGDSALYLCASSLLSEETQYFGPGTRLLVL.

To note about this clonotype: It may be a read error: a sequence one base away is much more abundant. The CDR3 does not end in the conserved phenylalanine or tryptophan, so this is likely a read error. The chain combines TRBV27 with TRBJ1-2; D remains unclear. The CDR3 runs 13 residues. Germline V gene lookup returns CDR1 MNHEY and CDR2 SMNVEV (reference sequence). V was clipped by 3 bases and J by 2 bases, with 7 bases between them. The CDR3 nucleotides read TGTGCCAGCAGTTTTGGAAGGAACTATGGCTACACCCTC. Its protein product is CASSFGRNYGYTL.

This chain links TRBV9 with TRBJ2-7; 10 nucleotides match TRBD1. Germline lookup yields CDR1 SGDLS and CDR2 YYNGEE. The CDR3 extends over 14 amino acids. After removal of 6 bases from V and 2 bases from J, the junction contained 5 bases not matched to a gene. The CDR3 nucleotides are TGTGCCAGCACCCTCGGGACAGGGGCCTACGAGCAGTACTTC. Protein product: CASTLGTGAYEQYF.

J is TRBJ1-5 and V is TRBV12-3 or TRBV12-4; the D is unclear. V was trimmed by 6 bases and J by 7 bases, leaving 10 bases between them. This CDR3 contains 12 residues. The CDR3 region is CASSWVDQPQHF. The CDR3 nucleotides read TGTGCCAGCAGCTGGGTGGACCAGCCCCAGCATTTT.

The table lists this clonotype with many counts. This rearrangement joins TRBV29-1 to TRBJ1-1, with D perhaps matching TRBD1 (6 bases). Trimming shortened V by 1 base and J by 5 bases, and 11 bases separated the two germline ends. The CDR3 covers 13 residues. Germline CDR1 SQVTM, CDR2 ANQGSEA. CDR3: CSVEGPRGTEAFF. For the CDR3, the DNA is TGCAGCGTTGAAGGCCCGAGGGGGACTGAAGCTTTCTTT.

This clonotype showed up many times. The chain joins TRBV30 to TRBJ1-1; D remains unclear. CDR1 and CDR2 (germline): GTSNPN, SVGIG (reference sequence). The CDR3 runs to 14 residues. The V end was cut by 4 bases, the J end by 0 bases, with 12 bases between. Written as DNA, the CDR3 is TGTGCCTGGATCGAAATGGAGATGAACACTGAAGCTTTCTTT. It is translated as CAWIEMEMNTEAFF.

With regard to this clonotype: Relative to the germline gene, one junction end is altered; a read error may explain this. The V gene is TRBV20-1, the J gene TRBJ1-5; maybe TRBD1 (6 bases). Germline V CDR1 and CDR2: DFQATT, SNEGSKA (reference sequence). The CDR3 contains 14 residues. This chain's CDR3 is CSARQTGSNQPRHF. CDR3 sequence (DNA): TGCAGTGCTAGACAGACAGGTAGCAATCAGCCCCGGCATTTT.

With regard to this clonotype: This may stem from a read error, because a much larger clone lies one nucleotide away. The chain carries TRBV5-5 and TRBJ2-5; 8 bases are a match to TRBD1. The CDR3 consists of 15 residues. Germline CDR1 and CDR2: SGHKS and YYEKEE (reference sequence). The V gene end was trimmed by 3 bases and the J gene end by 5 bases; junction bases not matched to a gene: 9. The CDR3 here is CASSSKTGAGETQYF. CDR3 DNA sequence: TGTGCCAGCAGCTCCAAGACAGGGGCGGGTGAGACCCAGTACTTC.

The V gene is TRBV11-2, the J gene TRBJ2-7; no firm D call. Germline V gene lookup returns CDR1 SGHAT and CDR2 FQNNGV. This CDR3 contains 12 residues. Trimming removed 1 base from V and 6 bases from J, with 7 bases in between. CDR3 coding DNA: TGTGCCAGCAGCTTAGCCCCCCCCGAGCAGTACTTC. It encodes CASSLAPPEQYF. The variable domain in full, completed from reference TRBV11-2 and TRBJ2-7, reads EAGVAQSPRYKIIEKRQSVAFWCNPISGHATLYWYQQILGQGPKLLIQFQNNGVVDDSQLPKDRFSAERLKGVDSTLKIQPAKLEDSAVYLCASSLAPPEQYFGPGTRLTVT.

Many counts were recorded for this clonotype. The chain links TRBV24-1 to TRBJ2-1; either TRBD1 or TRBD2 may supply D (6 bases each). The length of the CDR3 is 16 residues. The ends were cut back, 0 bases at V and 8 bases at J, with 16 bases in the middle. The germline CDR1 and CDR2 sequences are KGHDR and SFDVKD. The CDR3 DNA reads TGTGCCACCAGTGATTTGCAAGGGGGGACATTCGATGAGCAGTTCTTC. This translates into CATSDLQGGTFDEQFF.

Note on this clonotype: The junction differs from germline at one of its ends, possibly a read error. CDR3 protein: CASSQDRQGSNQPQRF. CDR3 in DNA: TGCGCCAGCAGCCAAGATCGACAGGGAAGCAATCAGCCCCAGCGTTTT. The chain uses TRBV4-3 and TRBJ1-5; 7 bases are a match to TRBD1. The CDR3 extends over 16 amino acids. CDR1 is LGHNA and CDR2 is YSLEER in the germline V gene.

This clonotype was found many times. V gene TRBV7-2 combines with J gene TRBJ1-1; no clear D. V was pared by 4 bases and J by 0 bases, with 12 bases between. The CDR3 runs to 15 residues. Germline V gives CDR1 SGHTA, CDR2 FQGNSA. The CDR3 loop is CASSSEPKMNTEAFF. CDR3 nucleotide sequence: TGTGCCAGCAGCTCAGAGCCTAAAATGAACACTGAAGCTTTCTTT.

This clonotype was recorded a few times. V usage is TRBV3-1 and J usage is TRBJ2-7; D unresolved. Germline V gives CDR1 LGHDT, CDR2 YNNKEL (reference sequence). The CDR3 covers 14 residues. V lost 0 bases, J lost 2 bases, and 8 bases lay in between. The CDR3 DNA sequence: TGTGCCAGCAGCCAAGACCACGGGCCCTACGAGCAGTACTTC. Protein product: CASSQDHGPYEQYF.

This clonotype occurred many times. This rearrangement joins TRBV30 to TRBJ2-1; D tentatively reads TRBD1 or TRBD2 (6 bases each). Germline CDR1 and CDR2: GTSNPN and SVGIG (reference sequence). This CDR3 region has 14 residues. V lost 2 bases, J lost 8 bases, and 16 bases lay in between. The CDR3 DNA follows: TGTGCCTGGAGTTACGAGGGGGGATGGGATGAGCAGTTCTTC. Protein product: CAWSYEGGWDEQFF.

This clonotype was seen at least ten times. The chain is built from TRBV12-3 or TRBV12-4 and TRBJ2-2, with D unresolved. The CDR3 contains 17 residues. V gave up 7 bases and J gave up 4 bases, with 22 bases separating them. The CDR3 coding sequence is TGTGCCAGCACTAACAGTCCCCCCCCAGCTAGCACCGGGGAGCTGTTTTTT. This sequence encodes CASTNSPPPASTGELFF.